This T cell receptor (beta chain) was obtained from a study of Tregs in tolerant kidney transplant recipients (dated by TCRdb to between 2018 and 2021). The study in broad terms: Transplants used related donors with nonmyeloablative bone marrow transplantation; mixed chimerism was transient in the human trials. TCRbeta sequencing was used in the study to identify donor-specific regulatory T cells before combined kidney and bone marrow transplantation, and the identified cells were then tracked after transplant.

From the cysteine through the phenylalanine, the CDR3 covers 16 amino acids. Only CDR3 DNA is held: 48 bases, read in frame from base 1. The germline V gene (reference sequence) provides CDR1 LNHDA and CDR2 SQIVND. V and J lose 6 bases and 5 bases, and a span of 19 bases separates them. Genomic DNA was extracted from sorted cells with the QIAGEN DNeasy Blood and Tissue Kit for TCRbeta CDR3 sequencing. High-throughput TCRbeta CDR3 sequencing was carried out commercially through immunoSEQ, with PCR amplification with bias correction and internal controls included. The authors' analysis ran thus. Unique productive TCRbeta sequences were defined by CDR3 nucleotide sequence where primers matched, otherwise by CDR3 amino acid sequence with Vbeta and Jbeta genes. As a correction for sorting error, sequences shared between sorted populations at a frequency ratio of 2:1 or less were discarded, and the remaining shared sequences were assigned to the higher population. A sequence was defined as donor-reactive if the sequence was expanded at least 5-fold in CFSE-low cells compared with unstimulated cells and had a frequency of at least 0.01% in CFSE-low cells. Jensen-Shannon divergence, calculated on the top 100 TCRbeta sequences ranked by frequency, was used to quantify repertoire divergence. When a sample had multiple sequencing runs, each run was corrected for sorting error separately and the runs were then pooled. In its TCRdb copy, this immuneACCESS table keeps in-frame sequences only and misses some clones. Where compared with another copy, unresolved V genes explain less than half of these, and the others have no known cause. D and trimming come from the DNA, and the V and J calls and clone size come from that table. Present in this sample are roughly 64,000 clones, 95% to 98% of which were seen just once. Around 0.3% of the sample is taken by the ten largest.

Summary of the overall study and its limitations: For some patients the PCR primers changed over time, which made it impossible to compare the samples from those patients at the nucleotide level. Expanding Tregs with activated donor B cells appeared to identify the most biologically relevant and donor-specific TCRbeta repertoire. Although technical replication error seemed to be minimal, the question of biological reproducibility was not addressed directly. The study was limited by small patient numbers, and the findings need validation in larger populations and under other immunosuppression protocols. Donor-specific Treg expansion was found to exceed global Treg expansion in tolerant patients, suggesting antigen-driven rather than nonspecific expansion.

Details on this clone: The specificity of this receptor is unknown. Base qualities were left out, and no much larger clone turns up one base away.

The time point label corresponds to: blood sample drawn before combined kidney and bone marrow transplant. Thawed PBMCs were FACS-sorted into unstimulated Tregs (CD4+CD25+CD127-), CD4+ non-Tregs (CD4+CD25-), CD4 cells and CD8 cells. Prior to Treg sorting, thawed PBMCs were rested overnight with 200 IU/ml IL-2 at 37 degrees C. The patients were a handful of recipients of combined kidney and bone marrow transplants from the ITN036ST trial, and samples were available only for these trial subjects. Healthy control blood was processed to PBMCs with a Ficoll density gradient and then cryopreserved, whereas patient PBMCs were collected both before and after transplant.

The specimen comprised Tregs from blood, sampled before the transplant. Here the chain combines TRBV19 and TRBJ1-4; the D gene is perhaps TRBD1, on 5 matching bases. This clonotype originated in a human donor who received a combined kidney and bone marrow transplant. The base sequence is TGTGCCAGTAGCATCCGACAGCTAACCGTCAATGAAAAACTGTTTTTT. This encodes CASSIRQLTVNEKLFF.